This T cell receptor (beta chain) was profiled in a study of blood T cell repertoires in COVID-19. Study details: The origin of the acute and convalescent COVID-19 samples was the United States, Italy and Spain. T cells, B-cell-depleted T cells, or PBMCs supplied cDNA or gDNA.

Across 20 to 25 US areas, participants ranged in age from about 18 to 90 years. Source study methods: Counts of nucleated cells, estimated from reference gene primer amplification, were obtained. Method: immunoSEQ multiplex PCR; TCRdb's copy keeps in-frame clones and lacks some. That table is the source of V, J and clone size, and D and trimming were worked out from the DNA. Of about 240,000 clones detected, roughly 91% appear once; the ten largest clones hold 4.1%. V trimming: 4 bases; J trimming: 0 bases; junction bases outside the gene matches: 6. This CDR3 is built from 16 residues. Per germline, CDR1 LGHNA and CDR2 YSLEER.

The clonotype comes from a woman in her twenties or thirties who had recovered from COVID-19. This chain links TRBV4-3 with TRBJ2-1; 7 bases are a match to TRBD2. The specimen sequenced was PBMCs or T cells enriched from blood (not recorded which). The CDR3 nucleotides read TGCGCCAGCAGCCGCGGGGGTGGGGTCTCCTACAATGAGCAGTTCTTC. It codes for CASSRGGGVSYNEQFF.